This T cell receptor (beta chain) was captured by sequencing in a study of cytomegalovirus exposure and HLA in healthy donors. These donors, healthy bone marrow donors, were studied. In the PCR, 60 Vbeta and 13 Jbeta primers were used. Generated by immunoSEQ multiplex PCR, the TCRdb table keeps only in-frame clones and is missing some. This sample carries about 78,000 clones, about 64% of them seen once, and the ten largest clones take 5.7%. The sample comprised PBMCs. This clonotype was sampled from a man aged 30 to 45 in good health and CMV-seropositive.

CDR3 protein: CASSQEATADTQYF. CDR3 DNA: TGTGCCAGCAGCCAAGAAGCGACGGCGGATACGCAGTATTTT. The gene calls are TRBV4-2 and TRBJ2-3; D not resolved. V lost 0 bases and J 6 bases, leaving 10 bases between the germline ends. The CDR3 is made up of 14 amino acids. Per germline, CDR1 LGHNA and CDR2 YNFKEQ.